This T cell receptor (beta chain) was identified in a study of shared clonotypes between healthy human individuals. Study observations and caveats: Investigators expected sequencing depth to affect clonotype sharing among donors.

Terminally differentiated effector memory CD45RA+ cells were excluded by CCR7 positive selection of CD45RO-negative cells. Sequencing used immunoSEQ multiplex PCR; TCRdb keeps in-frame clones, though not all of them. Of roughly 2.1 million clones listed, roughly 91% were seen once; the top ten hold under 2%. About this clone: Its antigen is as yet unknown. This CDR3 is also generated by other DNA sequences in the sample.

Germline V gene lookup returns CDR1 MNHEY and CDR2 SVGAGI. The CDR3 runs to 14 residues. With 5 bases clipped from V and 3 bases from J, the junction kept 4 bases outside the gene matches. V and J are TRBV6-5 and TRBJ2-5, with 9 bases aligning to TRBD1. The origin of this receptor is a man aged 18 to 29 in good health. Some clones in this sample may be carry-over from other donors' samples. The sample taken for sequencing was naive CD8+ T cells from PBMCs. The CDR3 region has the DNA TGTGCCAGCAGTCCCAGGACAGGGGAAGAGACCCAGTACTTC. Translating it yields CASSPRTGEETQYF.